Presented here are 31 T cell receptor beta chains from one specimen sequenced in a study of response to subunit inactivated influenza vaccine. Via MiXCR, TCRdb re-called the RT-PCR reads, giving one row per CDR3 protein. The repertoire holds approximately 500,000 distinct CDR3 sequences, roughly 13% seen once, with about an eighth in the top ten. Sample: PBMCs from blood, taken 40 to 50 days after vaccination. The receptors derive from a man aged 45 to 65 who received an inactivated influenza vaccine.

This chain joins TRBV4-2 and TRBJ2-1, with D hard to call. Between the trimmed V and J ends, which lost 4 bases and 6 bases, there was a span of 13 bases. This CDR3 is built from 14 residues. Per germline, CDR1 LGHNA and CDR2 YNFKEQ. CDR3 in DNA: TGTGCCAGCAGCCTTGGGCTTCACTGCAATGAGCAGTTCTTC. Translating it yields CASSLGLHCNEQFF.

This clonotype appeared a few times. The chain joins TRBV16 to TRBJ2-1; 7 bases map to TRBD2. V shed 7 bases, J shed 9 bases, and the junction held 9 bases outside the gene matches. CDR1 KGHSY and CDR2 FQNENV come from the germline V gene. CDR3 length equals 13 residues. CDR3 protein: CASTPTGGAEQFF. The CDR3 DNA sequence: TGTGCCAGCACCCCAACGGGGGGTGCTGAGCAGTTCTTC.

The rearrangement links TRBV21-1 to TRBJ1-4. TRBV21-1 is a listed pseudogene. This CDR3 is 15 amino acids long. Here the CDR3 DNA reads TGTGCCAGCAGTACTGGTCGCGGCTCTAATGAAAAACTGTTTTTT. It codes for CASSTGRGSNEKLFF.

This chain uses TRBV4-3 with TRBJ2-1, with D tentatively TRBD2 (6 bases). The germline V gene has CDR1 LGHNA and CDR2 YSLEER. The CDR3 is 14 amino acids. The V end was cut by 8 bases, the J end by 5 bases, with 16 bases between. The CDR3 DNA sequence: TGCGCCAGCCGTCGGGTCCCGGGGGACAATGAGCAGTTCTTC. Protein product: CASRRVPGDNEQFF.

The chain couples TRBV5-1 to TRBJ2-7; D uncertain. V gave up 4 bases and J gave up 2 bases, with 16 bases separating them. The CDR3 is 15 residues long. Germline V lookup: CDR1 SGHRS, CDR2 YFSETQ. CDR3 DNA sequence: TGCGCCAGCAGCATCTTCGCAGGTCCTACCTACGAGCAGTACTTC. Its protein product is CASSIFAGPTYEQYF.

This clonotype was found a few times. The CDR3 reads CASSLSRAIHKNIQYF. DNA for the CDR3: TGTGCCAGCAGCTTGAGCAGGGCGATCCACAAAAACATTCAGTACTTC. The chain combines TRBV5-6 with TRBJ2-4, with D tentatively TRBD1 (5 bases). The germline V and J ends were trimmed by 1 base and 3 bases, with 14 bases remaining between them. Germline values: CDR1 SGHDT, CDR2 YYEEEE. The CDR3 is made up of 16 amino acids.

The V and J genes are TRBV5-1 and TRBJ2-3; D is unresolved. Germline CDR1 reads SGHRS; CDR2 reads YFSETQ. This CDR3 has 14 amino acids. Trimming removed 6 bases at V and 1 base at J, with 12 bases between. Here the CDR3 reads CASTQDGGTDTQYF. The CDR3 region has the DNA TGCGCCAGCACCCAGGACGGCGGCACAGATACGCAGTATTTT.

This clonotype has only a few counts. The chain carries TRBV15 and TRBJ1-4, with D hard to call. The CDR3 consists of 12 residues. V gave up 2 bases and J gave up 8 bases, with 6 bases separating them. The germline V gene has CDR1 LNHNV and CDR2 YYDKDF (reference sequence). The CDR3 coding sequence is TGTGCCACCAGCAGACCCCTAGAAAAACTGTTTTTT. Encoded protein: CATSRPLEKLFF.

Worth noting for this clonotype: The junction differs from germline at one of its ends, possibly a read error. Here the CDR3 DNA reads TGTGCCTGCAGTTTAGGGGGGGCTCCGTTAATGGTGTCCTACGAGCAGTACTTC. Its translation: CACSLGGAPLMVSYEQYF. The chain carries TRBV13 and TRBJ2-7; perhaps TRBD2 as D (7 bases). The V gene's germline CDR1 is PRHDT and CDR2 FYEKMQ (reference sequence). The CDR3 consists of 18 residues.

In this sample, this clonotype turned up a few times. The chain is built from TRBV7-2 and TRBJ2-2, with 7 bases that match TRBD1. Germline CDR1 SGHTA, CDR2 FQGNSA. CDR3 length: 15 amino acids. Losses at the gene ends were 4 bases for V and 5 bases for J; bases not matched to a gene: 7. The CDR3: CASSYGTVFTGELFF. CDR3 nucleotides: TGTGCCAGCAGCTATGGGACAGTATTTACCGGGGAGCTGTTTTTT.

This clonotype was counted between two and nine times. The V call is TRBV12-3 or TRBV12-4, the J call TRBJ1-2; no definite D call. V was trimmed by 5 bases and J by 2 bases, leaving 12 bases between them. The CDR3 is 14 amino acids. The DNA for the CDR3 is TGTGCCAGCAGTCCCCGGCGGAAGAACTATGGCTACACCTTC. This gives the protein CASSPRRKNYGYTF.

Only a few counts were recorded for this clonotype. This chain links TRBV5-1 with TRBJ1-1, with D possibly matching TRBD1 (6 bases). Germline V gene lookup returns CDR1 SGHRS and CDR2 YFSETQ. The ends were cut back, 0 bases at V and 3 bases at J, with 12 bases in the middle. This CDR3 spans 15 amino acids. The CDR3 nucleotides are TGCGCCAGCAGCTTGGCCTCAGGGGCTGACACTGAAGCTTTCTTT. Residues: CASSLASGADTEAFF.

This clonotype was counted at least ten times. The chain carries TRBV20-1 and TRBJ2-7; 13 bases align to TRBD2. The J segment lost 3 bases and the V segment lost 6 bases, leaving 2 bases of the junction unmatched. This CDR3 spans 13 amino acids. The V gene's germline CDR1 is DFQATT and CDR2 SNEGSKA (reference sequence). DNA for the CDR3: TGCAGTGCCAGGACTAGCGGGGGCTACGAGCAGTACTTC. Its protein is CSARTSGGYEQYF.

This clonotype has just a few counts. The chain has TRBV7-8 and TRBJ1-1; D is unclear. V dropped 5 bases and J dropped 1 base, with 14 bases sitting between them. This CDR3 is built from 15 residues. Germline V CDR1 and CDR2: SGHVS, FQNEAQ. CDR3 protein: CASSDQITKNTEAFF. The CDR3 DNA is TGTGCCAGCAGCGACCAGATAACCAAGAACACTGAAGCTTTCTTT.

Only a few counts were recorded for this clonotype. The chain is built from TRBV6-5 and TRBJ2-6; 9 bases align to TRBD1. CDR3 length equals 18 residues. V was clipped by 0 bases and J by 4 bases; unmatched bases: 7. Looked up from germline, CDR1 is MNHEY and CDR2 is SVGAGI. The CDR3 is CASSYSTDRGRGANVLTF. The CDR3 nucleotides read TGTGCCAGCAGTTACTCGACGGACAGGGGCCGCGGGGCCAACGTCCTGACTTTC.

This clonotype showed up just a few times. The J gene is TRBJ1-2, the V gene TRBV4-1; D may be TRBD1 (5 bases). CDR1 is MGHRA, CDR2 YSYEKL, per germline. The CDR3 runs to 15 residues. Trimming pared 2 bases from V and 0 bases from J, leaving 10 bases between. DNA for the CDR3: TGCGCCAGCAGCCAACCGGGACGGACTAACTATGGCTACACCTTC. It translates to CASSQPGRTNYGYTF.

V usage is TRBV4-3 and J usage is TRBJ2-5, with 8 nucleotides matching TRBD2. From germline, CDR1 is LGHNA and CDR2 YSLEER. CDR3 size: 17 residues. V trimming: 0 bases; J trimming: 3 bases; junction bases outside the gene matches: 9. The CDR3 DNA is TGCGCCAGCAGCCAAGATTATGCGGGGGGCTTGGAAGAGACCCAGTACTTC. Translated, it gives CASSQDYAGGLEETQYF.

CDR3 loop: CASSPGGRGYEQYF. The CDR3 nucleotides read TGTGCCAGCAGCCCCGGAGGGAGGGGCTACGAGCAGTACTTC. The chain combines TRBV7-2 with TRBJ2-7; 7 bases agree with TRBD2. From germline, CDR1 is SGHTA and CDR2 FQGNSA. The CDR3 runs to 14 residues. J lost 3 bases, V lost 5 bases, and 7 bases had no gene match.

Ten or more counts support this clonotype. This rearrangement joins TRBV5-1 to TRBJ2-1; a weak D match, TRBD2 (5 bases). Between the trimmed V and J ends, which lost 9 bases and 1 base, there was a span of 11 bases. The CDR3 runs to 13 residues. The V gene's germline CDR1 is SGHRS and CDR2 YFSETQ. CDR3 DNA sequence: TGCGCCACCTCACGGGGTTCCTACAATGAGCAGTTCTTC. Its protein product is CATSRGSYNEQFF. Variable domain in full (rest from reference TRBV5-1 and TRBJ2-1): KAGVTQTPRYLIKTRGQQVTLSCSPISGHRSVSWYQQTPGQGLQFLFEYFSETQRNKGNFPGRFSGRQFSNSRSEMNVSTLELGDSALYLCATSRGSYNEQFFGPGTRLTVL.

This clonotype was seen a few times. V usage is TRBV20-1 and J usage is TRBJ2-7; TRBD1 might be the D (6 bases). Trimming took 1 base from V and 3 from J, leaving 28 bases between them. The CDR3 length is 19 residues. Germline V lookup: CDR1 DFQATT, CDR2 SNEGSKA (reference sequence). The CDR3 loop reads CSARGPSRQDLGPYYEQYF. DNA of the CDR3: TGCAGTGCTAGAGGCCCCTCCAGACAGGACCTGGGTCCCTACTACGAGCAGTACTTC.

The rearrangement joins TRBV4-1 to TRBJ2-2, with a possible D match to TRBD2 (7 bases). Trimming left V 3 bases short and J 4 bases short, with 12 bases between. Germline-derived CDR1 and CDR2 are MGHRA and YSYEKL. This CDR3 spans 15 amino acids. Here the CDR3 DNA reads TGCGCCAGCAGCCATCCGGGGGGCGCCACCGGGGAGCTGTTTTTT. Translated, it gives CASSHPGGATGELFF.

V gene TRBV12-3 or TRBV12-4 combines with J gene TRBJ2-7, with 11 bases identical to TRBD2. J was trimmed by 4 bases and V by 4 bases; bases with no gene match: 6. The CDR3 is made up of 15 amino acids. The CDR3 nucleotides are TGTGCCAGCAGTTATAGCGGGAGGGCGCTTTACGAGCAGTACTTC. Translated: CASSYSGRALYEQYF.

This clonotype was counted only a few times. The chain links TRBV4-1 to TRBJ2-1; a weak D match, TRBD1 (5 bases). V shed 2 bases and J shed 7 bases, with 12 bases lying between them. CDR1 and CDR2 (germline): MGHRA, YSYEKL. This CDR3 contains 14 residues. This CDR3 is CASSQLAGKNEQFF. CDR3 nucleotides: TGCGCCAGCAGCCAATTGGCAGGGAAAAATGAGCAGTTCTTC.

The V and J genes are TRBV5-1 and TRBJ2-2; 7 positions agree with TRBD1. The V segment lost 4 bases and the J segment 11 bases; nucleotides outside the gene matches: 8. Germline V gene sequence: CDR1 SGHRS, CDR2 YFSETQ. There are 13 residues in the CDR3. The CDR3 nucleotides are TGCGCCAGCAGCCCCTGGACAGGCGGTGAGCTGTTTTTT. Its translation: CASSPWTGGELFF.

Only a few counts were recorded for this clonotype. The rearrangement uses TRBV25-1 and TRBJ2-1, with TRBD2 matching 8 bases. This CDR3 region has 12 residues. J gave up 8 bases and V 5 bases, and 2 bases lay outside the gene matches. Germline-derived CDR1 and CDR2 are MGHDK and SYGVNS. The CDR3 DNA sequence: TGTGCCAGCAGTTCCGGGGGGGATGAGCAGTTCTTC. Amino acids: CASSSGGDEQFF.

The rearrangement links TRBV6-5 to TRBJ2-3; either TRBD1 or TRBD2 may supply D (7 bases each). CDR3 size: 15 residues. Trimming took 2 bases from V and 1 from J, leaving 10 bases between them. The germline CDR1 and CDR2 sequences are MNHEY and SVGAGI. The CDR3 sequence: CASSYQGGGTDTQYF. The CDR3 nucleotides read TGTGCCAGCAGTTACCAGGGGGGGGGCACAGATACGCAGTATTTT.

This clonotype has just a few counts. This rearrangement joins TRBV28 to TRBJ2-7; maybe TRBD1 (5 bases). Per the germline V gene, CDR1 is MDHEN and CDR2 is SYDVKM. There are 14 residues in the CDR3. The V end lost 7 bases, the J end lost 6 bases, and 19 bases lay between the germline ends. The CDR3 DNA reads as TGTGCCAGCACCCAGCCGACCAGGGTTGGCGAGCAGTACTTC. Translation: CASTQPTRVGEQYF. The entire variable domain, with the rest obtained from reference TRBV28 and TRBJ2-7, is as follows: DVKVTQSSRYLVKRTGEKVFLECVQDMDHENMFWYRQDPGLGLRLIYFSYDVKMKEKGDIPEGYSVSREKKERFSLILESASTNQTSMYLCASTQPTRVGEQYFGPGTRLTVT.

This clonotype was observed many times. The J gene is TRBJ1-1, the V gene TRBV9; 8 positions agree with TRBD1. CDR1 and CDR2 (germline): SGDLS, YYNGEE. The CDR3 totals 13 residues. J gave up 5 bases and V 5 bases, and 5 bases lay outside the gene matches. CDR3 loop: CASSVGQGTEAFF. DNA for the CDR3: TGTGCCAGCAGTGTCGGACAGGGAACTGAAGCTTTCTTT.

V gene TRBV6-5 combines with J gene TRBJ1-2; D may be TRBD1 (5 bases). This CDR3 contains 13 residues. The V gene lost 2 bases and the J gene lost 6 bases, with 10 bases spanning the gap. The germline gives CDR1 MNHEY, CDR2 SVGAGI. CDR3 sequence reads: CASSYRQGHGYTF. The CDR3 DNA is TGTGCCAGCAGTTACCGGCAGGGTCATGGCTACACCTTC.

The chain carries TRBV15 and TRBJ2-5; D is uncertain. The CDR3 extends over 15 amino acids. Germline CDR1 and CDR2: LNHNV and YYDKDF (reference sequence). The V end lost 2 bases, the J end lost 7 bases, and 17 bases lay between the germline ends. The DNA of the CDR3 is TGTGCCACCAGCAGATCCGTGGAAGGGTCCGGGACCCAGTACTTC. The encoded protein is CATSRSVEGSGTQYF.

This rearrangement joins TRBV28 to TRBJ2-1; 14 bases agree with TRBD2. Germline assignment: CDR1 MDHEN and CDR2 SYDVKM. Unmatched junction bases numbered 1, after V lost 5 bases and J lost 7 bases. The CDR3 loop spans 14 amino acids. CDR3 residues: CASSRTSGRNEQFF. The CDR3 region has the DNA TGTGCCAGCAGTCGGACTAGCGGGAGGAATGAGCAGTTCTTC.